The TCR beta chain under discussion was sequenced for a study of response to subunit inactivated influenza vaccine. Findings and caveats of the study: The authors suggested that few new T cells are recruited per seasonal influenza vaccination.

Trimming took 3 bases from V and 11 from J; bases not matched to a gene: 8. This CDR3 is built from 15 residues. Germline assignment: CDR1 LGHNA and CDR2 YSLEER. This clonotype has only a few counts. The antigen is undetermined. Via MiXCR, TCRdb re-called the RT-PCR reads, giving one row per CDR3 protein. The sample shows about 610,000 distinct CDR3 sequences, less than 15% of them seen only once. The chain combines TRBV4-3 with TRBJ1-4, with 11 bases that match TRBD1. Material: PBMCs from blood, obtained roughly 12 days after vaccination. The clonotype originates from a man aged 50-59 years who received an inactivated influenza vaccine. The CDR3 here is CASSQDWTGGNKLFF. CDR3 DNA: TGCGCCAGCAGCCAGGACTGGACAGGGGGCAATAAACTGTTTTTT.